This T cell receptor (beta chain) was profiled in a study of T-cell memory formation after mild COVID-19. Broader study findings: Clones shrinking between day 15 and 85 showed a balanced CD4/CD8 split, and those that grew later tilted toward CD4+.

The TCR alpha and TCR beta cDNA libraries, bearing sample barcodes and UMIs, were generated by 5'RACE using constant-segment primers. TCRdb re-called the 5' RACE reads with MiXCR, one entry per CDR3 protein. The table has 410,000 or so distinct CDR3 sequences, roughly a quarter seen once. Germline assignment: CDR1 GTSNPN and CDR2 SVGIG (reference sequence). The CDR3 spans 13 residues. Between the trimmed V and J ends, which lost 0 bases and 6 bases, there was a span of 11 bases. As for this clonotype: What it recognizes is unknown.

The sample taken for sequencing was PBMCs or a T cell subset sorted from them (not recorded which). The clonotype comes from an adult woman who had mild COVID-19 (a few samples of this study predate the infection). Cell type and time point are not known. The rearrangement joins TRBV30 to TRBJ1-2, with D perhaps TRBD1 (5 bases). The CDR3 loop reads CAWSVQGADGYTF. Written as DNA, the CDR3 is TGTGCCTGGAGTGTACAAGGGGCCGATGGCTACACCTTC. The complete variable domain, with remaining parts taken from reference TRBV30 and TRBJ1-2, reads SQTIHQWPATLVQPVGSPLSLECTVEGTSNPNLYWYRQAAGRGLQLLFYSVGIGQISSEVPQNLSASRPQDRQFILSSKKLLLSDSGFYLCAWSVQGADGYTFGSGTRLTVV.